The 2 T cell receptor beta chains given below trace back to one sample, sequenced in a study of PD-L1 blockade in urothelial cancer. Using immunoSEQ multiplex PCR, the repertoire was profiled, and TCRdb retains in-frame clones only, with some absent. The sample records some 51,000 clones, around 87% being singletons. Here the sequenced sample was PBMCs, taken around atezolizumab (anti-PD-L1) treatment. The receptors here all came from a man in his sixties with urothelial cancer.

CDR3 protein: CASSYSSGGGAIKTQYF. CDR3 bases: TGTGCCAGCAGCTATTCATCCGGCGGGGGGGCCATTAAGACCCAGTACTTC. The chain recombines TRBV7-9 with TRBJ2-5; 9 bases map to TRBD2. V lost 4 bases to trimming and J lost 6 bases; unmatched junction nucleotides: 15. CDR3 length: 17 residues. From germline, CDR1 is SEHNR and CDR2 FQNEAQ (reference sequence).

The rearrangement uses TRBV4-1 and TRBJ1-4; the match to TRBD1 covers 9 bases. Germline loops: CDR1 MGHRA, CDR2 YSYEKL. The CDR3 contains 16 residues. V lost 4 bases and J lost 6; bases outside the gene matches: 9. CDR3 protein: CASSPRQGVLYEKLFF. The CDR3 DNA is TGCGCCAGCAGCCCCCGACAGGGGGTACTCTATGAAAAACTGTTTTTT.